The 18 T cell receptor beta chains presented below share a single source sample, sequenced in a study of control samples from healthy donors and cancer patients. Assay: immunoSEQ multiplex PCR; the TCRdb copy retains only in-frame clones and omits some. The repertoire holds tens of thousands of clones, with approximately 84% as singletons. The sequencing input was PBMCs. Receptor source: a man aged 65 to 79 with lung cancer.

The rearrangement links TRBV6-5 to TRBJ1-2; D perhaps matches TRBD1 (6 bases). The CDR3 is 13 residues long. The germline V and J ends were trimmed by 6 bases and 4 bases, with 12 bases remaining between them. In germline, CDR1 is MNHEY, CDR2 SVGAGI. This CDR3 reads CASSVDSGYGYTF. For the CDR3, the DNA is TGTGCCAGCAGCGTGGACAGTGGCTATGGCTACACCTTC.

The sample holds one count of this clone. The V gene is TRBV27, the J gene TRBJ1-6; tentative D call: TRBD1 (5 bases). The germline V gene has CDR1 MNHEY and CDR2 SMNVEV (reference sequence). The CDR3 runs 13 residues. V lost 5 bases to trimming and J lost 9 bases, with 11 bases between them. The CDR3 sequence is CASSSQGISPLHF. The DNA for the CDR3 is TGTGCCAGCAGTAGCCAGGGTATTTCACCCCTCCACTTT.

This CDR3 reads CASRGTGGGNEQFF. The DNA of the CDR3 is TGCGCCAGCAGGGGGACAGGGGGTGGTAATGAGCAGTTCTTC. The J gene is TRBJ2-1, the V gene TRBV5-1; 11 bases are shared with TRBD1. The CDR3 length is 14 residues. The germline V gene encodes CDR1 SGHRS and CDR2 YFSETQ. The V segment lost 5 bases and the J segment 7 bases; nucleotides outside the gene matches: 5.

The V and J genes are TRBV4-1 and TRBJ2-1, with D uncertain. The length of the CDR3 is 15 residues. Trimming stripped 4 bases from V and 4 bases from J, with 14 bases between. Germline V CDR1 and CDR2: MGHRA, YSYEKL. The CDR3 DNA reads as TGCGCCAGCAGCCTAGTTGGGGTACCTTACAATGAGCAGTTCTTC. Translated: CASSLVGVPYNEQFF.

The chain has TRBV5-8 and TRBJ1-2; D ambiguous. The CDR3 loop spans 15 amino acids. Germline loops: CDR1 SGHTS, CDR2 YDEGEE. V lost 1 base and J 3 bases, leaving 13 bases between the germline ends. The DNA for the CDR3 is TGTGCCAGCAGCTTGACAGCCCTTGATCACTATGGCTACACCTTC. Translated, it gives CASSLTALDHYGYTF.

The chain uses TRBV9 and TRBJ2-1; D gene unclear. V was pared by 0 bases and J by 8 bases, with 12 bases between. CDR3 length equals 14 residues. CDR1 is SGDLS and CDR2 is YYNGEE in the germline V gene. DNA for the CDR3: TGTGCCAGCAGCGTAGCTTTGACGCCCCATGAGCAGTTCTTC. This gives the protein CASSVALTPHEQFF.

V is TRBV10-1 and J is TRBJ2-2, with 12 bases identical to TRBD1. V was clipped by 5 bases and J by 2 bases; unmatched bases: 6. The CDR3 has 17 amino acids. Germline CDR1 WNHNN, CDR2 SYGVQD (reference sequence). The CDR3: CASSSTGTGGNTGELFF. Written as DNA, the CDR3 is TGCGCCAGCAGTTCGACCGGGACAGGGGGCAACACCGGGGAGCTGTTTTTT.

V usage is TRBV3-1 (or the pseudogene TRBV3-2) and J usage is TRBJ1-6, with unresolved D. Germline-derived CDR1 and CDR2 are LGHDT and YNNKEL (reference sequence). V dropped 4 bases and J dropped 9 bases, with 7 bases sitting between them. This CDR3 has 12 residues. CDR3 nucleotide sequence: TGTGCCAGCAGCCTACCGGGTTCACCCCTCCACTTT. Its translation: CASSLPGSPLHF.

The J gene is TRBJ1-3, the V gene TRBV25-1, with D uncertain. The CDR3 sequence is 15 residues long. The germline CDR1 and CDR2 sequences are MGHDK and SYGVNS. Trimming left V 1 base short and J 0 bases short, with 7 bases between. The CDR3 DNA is TGTGCCAGCAGTGAATCGCAGTACTCTGGAAACACCATATATTTT. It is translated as CASSESQYSGNTIYF.

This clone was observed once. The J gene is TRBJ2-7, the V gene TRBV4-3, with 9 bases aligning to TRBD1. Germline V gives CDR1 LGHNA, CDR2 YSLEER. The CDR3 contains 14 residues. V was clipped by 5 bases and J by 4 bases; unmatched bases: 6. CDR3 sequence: CASSTRTGAYEQYF. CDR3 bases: TGCGCCAGCAGCACCAGGACAGGGGCTTACGAGCAGTACTTC.

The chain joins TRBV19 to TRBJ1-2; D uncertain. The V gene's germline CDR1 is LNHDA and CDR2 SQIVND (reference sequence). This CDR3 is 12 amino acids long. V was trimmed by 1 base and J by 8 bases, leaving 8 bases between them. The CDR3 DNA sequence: TGTGCCAGTAGTATAGCCGACCGGGGCTACACCTTC. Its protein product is CASSIADRGYTF.

The CDR3 loop reads CASSLDRVARSYEQYF. The CDR3 bases are TGTGCCAGCAGCTTAGATCGGGTCGCCAGATCCTACGAGCAGTACTTC. The chain couples TRBV11-2 to TRBJ2-7; D gene uncertain. CDR3 length: 16 amino acids. The germline gives CDR1 SGHAT, CDR2 FQNNGV. V lost 0 bases to trimming and J lost 1 base, with 13 bases between them.

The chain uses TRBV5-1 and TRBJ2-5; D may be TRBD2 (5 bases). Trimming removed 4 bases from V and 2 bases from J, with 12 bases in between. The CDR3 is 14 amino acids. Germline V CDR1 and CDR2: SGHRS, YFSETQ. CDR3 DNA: TGCGCCAGCAGCAGAGGACTTCATCAAGAGACCCAGTACTTC. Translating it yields CASSRGLHQETQYF.

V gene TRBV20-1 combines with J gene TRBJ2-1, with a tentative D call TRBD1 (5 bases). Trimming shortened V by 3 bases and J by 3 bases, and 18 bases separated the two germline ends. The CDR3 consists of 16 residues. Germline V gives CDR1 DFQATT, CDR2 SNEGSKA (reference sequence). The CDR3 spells CSASPGHRAFYNEQFF. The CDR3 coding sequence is TGCAGTGCTAGTCCCGGACATAGAGCCTTCTACAATGAGCAGTTCTTC.

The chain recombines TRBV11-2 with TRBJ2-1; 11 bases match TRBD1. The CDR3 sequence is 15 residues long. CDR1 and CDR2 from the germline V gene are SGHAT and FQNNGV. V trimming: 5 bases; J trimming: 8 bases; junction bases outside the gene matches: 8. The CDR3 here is CASSTRTGGGDEQFF. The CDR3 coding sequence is TGTGCCAGCAGCACCCGGACAGGGGGCGGCGATGAGCAGTTCTTC.

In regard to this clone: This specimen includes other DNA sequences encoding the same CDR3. CDR3 bases: TGTGCCAGCTCACAGGGTCTGAATGAAAAACTGTTTTTT. It encodes CASSQGLNEKLFF. The V call is TRBV18, the J call TRBJ1-4; no firm D call. Looked up from germline, CDR1 is KGHSH and CDR2 is LQKENI. V dropped 4 bases and J dropped 5 bases, with 8 bases sitting between them. The CDR3 runs to 13 residues. The full variable domain, completed using reference TRBV18 and TRBJ1-4, is NAGVMQNPRHLVRRRGQEARLRCSPMKGHSHVYWYRQLPEEGLKFMVYLQKENIIDESGMPKERFSAEFPKEGPSILRIQQVVRGDSAAYFCASSQGLNEKLFFGSGTQLSVL.

CDR3 DNA sequence: TGTGCCAGCACCATTTACACCGGGGAGCTGTTTTTT. Translated: CASTIYTGELFF. This chain joins TRBV7-2 and TRBJ2-2; no clear D gene. The length of the CDR3 is 12 residues. Trimming shortened V by 7 bases and J by 3 bases, and 6 bases separated the two germline ends. The V gene's germline CDR1 is SGHTA and CDR2 FQGNSA.

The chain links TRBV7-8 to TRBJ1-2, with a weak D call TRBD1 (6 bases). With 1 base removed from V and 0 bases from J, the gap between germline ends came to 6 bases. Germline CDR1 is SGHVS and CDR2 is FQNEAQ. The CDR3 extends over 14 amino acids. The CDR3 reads CASSLGDTNYGYTF. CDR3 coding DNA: TGTGCCAGCAGCTTAGGGGACACTAACTATGGCTACACCTTC.